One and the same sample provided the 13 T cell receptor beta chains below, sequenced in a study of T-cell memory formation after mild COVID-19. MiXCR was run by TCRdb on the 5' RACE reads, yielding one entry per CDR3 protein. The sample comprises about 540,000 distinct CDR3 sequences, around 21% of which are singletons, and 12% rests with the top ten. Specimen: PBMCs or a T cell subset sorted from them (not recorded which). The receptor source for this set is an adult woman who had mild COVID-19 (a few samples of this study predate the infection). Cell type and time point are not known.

CDR3 residues: CASSYSSGPTEAFF. The CDR3 region has the DNA TGTGCCAGCAGTTACTCTTCGGGTCCCACTGAAGCTTTCTTT. The chain recombines TRBV6-2 or TRBV6-3 with TRBJ1-1, with D hard to call. V dropped 0 bases and J dropped 4 bases, with 9 bases sitting between them. Germline V gives CDR1 MNHEY, CDR2 SVGEGT. This CDR3 contains 14 residues.

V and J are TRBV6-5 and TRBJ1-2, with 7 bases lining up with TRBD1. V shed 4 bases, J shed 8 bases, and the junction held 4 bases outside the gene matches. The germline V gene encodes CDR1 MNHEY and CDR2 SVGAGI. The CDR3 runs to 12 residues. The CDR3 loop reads CASSSGQAGYTF. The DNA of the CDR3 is TGTGCCAGCAGTTCCGGACAGGCCGGCTACACCTTC.

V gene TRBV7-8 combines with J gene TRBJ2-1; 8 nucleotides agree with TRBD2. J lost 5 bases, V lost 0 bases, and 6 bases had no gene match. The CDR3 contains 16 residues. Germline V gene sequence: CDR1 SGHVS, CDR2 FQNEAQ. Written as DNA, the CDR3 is TGTGCCAGCAGCTTAGCCGGACTAGCACGGGACAATGAGCAGTTCTTC. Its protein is CASSLAGLARDNEQFF.

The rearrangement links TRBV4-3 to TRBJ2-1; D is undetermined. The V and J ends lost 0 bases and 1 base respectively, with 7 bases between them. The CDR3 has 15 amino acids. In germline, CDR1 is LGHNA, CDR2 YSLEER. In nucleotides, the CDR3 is TGCGCCAGCAGCCAAGATATAGGATCCTACAATGAGCAGTTCTTC. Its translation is CASSQDIGSYNEQFF.

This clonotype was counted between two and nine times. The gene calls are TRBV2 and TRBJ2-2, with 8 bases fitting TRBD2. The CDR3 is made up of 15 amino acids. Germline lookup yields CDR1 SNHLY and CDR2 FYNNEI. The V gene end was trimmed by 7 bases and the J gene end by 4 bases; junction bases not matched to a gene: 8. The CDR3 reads CASNSDGGATGELFF. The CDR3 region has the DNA TGTGCCAGCAATAGTGACGGGGGGGCCACCGGGGAGCTGTTTTTT.

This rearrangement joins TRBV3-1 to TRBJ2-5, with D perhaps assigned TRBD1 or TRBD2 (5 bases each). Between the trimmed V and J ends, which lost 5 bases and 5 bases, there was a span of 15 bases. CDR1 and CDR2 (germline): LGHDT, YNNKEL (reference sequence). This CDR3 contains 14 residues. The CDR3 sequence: CASSAPGRGETQYF. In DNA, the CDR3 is TGTGCCAGCAGCGCTCCGGGACGAGGGGAGACCCAGTACTTC.

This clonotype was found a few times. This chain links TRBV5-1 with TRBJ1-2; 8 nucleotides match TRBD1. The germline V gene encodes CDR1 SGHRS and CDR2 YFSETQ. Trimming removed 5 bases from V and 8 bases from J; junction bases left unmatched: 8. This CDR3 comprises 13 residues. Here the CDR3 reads CASSYDRGGGYTF. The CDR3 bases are TGCGCCAGCAGTTACGACAGGGGAGGCGGCTACACCTTC.

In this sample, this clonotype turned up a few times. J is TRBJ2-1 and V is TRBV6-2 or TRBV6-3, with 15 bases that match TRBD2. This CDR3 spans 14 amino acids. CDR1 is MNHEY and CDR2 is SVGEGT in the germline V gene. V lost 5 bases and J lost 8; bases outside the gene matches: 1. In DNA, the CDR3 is TGTGCCAGCAGTGGGACTAGCGGGGGGTATGAGCAGTTCTTC. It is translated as CASSGTSGGYEQFF.

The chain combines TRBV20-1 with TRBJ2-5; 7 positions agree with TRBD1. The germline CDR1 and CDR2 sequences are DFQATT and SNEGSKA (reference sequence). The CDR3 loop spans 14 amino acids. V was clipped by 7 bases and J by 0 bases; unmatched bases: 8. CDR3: CSGLDRRYQETQYF. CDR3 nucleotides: TGCAGTGGACTGGACAGGCGCTACCAAGAGACCCAGTACTTC.

The DNA for the CDR3 is TGCAGTGCTGGGACGGCCCGCCACTCTGGGGCCAACGTCCTGACTTTC. It codes for CSAGTARHSGANVLTF. The rearrangement joins TRBV20-1 to TRBJ2-6; perhaps D is TRBD1 or TRBD2 (5 bases each). The length of the CDR3 is 16 residues. Germline V gene data show CDR1 as DFQATT and CDR2 as SNEGSKA (reference sequence). V lost 5 bases and J 0 bases, leaving 14 bases between the germline ends.

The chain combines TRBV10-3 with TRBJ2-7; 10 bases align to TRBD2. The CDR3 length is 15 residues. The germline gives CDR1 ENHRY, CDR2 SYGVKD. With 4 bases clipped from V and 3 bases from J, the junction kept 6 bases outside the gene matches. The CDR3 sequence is CAISVASGGLYEQYF. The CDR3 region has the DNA TGTGCCATCAGTGTGGCTAGCGGGGGACTCTACGAGCAGTACTTC.

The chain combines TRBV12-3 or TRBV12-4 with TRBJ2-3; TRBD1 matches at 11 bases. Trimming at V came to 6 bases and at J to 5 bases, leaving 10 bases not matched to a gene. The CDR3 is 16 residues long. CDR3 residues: CASSNTDRGQLDTQYF. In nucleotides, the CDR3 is TGTGCCAGCAGCAACACGGACAGGGGGCAATTAGATACGCAGTATTTT.

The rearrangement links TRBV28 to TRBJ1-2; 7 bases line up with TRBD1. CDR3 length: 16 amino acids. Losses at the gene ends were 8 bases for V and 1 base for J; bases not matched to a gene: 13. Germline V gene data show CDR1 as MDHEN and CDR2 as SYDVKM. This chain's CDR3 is CASSTPSRQGNYGYTF. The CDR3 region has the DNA TGTGCCAGCTCTACCCCCTCTCGACAGGGTAACTATGGCTACACCTTC.